This section outlines one TCR beta chain sequence together with its context. TCRdb called the 5' RACE reads again in MiXCR, with one record for every CDR3 protein. The sample carries some 60,000 distinct CDR3 sequences, approximately 11% recorded once. Germline lookup yields CDR1 SQVTM and CDR2 ANQGSEA. With 4 bases clipped from V and 5 bases from J, the junction kept 10 bases outside the gene matches. The CDR3 runs 15 residues. Described time point: longitudinal time-point 1 (baseline). The data were taken from a study of neurological immune-mediated disorders. The chain couples TRBV29-1 to TRBJ2-1; the match to TRBD1 covers 8 bases. Sequencing was carried out using PBMCs. The TCR sequence derives from a male donor with HTLV-1-associated myelopathy (HAM/TSP). The CDR3 sequence: CSVVGKTGVDNEQFF. DNA for the CDR3: TGCAGCGTTGTGGGGAAGACAGGGGTGGACAATGAGCAGTTCTTC.